This TCR beta chain is drawn from a study of beta chain features in type 1 diabetes. The study, taken as a whole, reports: Significant though moderate, a shortening of TCRB CDR3s appeared in all four CD4+ subsets of Type 1 diabetes patients. There were fewer insertions and more deletions at the VDJ junctions of type 1 diabetes patients.

Sequenced material consisted of expressed TCRB transcripts (all of the isolated RNA was reverse transcribed). Repertoires were generated with immunoSEQ multiplex PCR, while TCRdb's copy carries only in-frame clones and drops some. The sample lists over 600,000 clones; about an eighth were seen once. As for this clone: The antigen remains undetermined.

The sample comprised naive CD4+ T cells from blood. This clonotype originated in a man younger than 45 with type 1 diabetes.

Here the CDR3 DNA reads TGTGCCAGCAGCGTAGGGACAGCTCACTCATACGAGCAGTACTTC. Translated: CASSVGTAHSYEQYF. The V call is TRBV9, the J call TRBJ2-7; D perhaps matches TRBD1 (6 bases). Per germline, CDR1 SGDLS and CDR2 YYNGEE. The CDR3 is made up of 15 amino acids. V was cut by 0 bases and J by 4 bases, with 14 bases left in between.